This record covers a single TCR beta chain. Its antigen specificity is not known. The germline V gene encodes CDR1 SGHDN and CDR2 FVKESK. Including cysteine and phenylalanine, the CDR3 has 16 amino acids. Only the CDR3 DNA stays, 48 bases, in frame from base 1. V and J are trimmed by 4 bases and 4 bases, and the gene matches miss 6 bases of the junction. These data belong to a study of cytomegalovirus exposure and HLA in healthy donors (dated by TCRdb to 2016 to 2017). For context, the study as a whole: An earlier analysis of 587 of the donors reported approximately 260 Gb of sequence data and 117 million unique TCR beta sequences obtained from around 180 million T cells. An early release that covered approximately 600 HLA-typed donors contained 250 to 350 gigabases of sequencing data and tens of millions of unique TCR sequences. The genetic ancestry cluster associated with self-reported Caucasian donors included 65% to 90% of the roughly 390 genotyped donors. The study aimed to test whether signatures of past pathogen exposure could be identified by cataloging public T cell receptors. Using immunosequencing, the study profiled T cell repertoires from fewer than 850 subjects and related those repertoires to cytomegalovirus serostatus. In addition to the first cohort of approximately 670 subjects, a separate validation cohort of 120 different subjects was used. To predict cytomegalovirus infection status, the study combined high-throughput TCR immunosequencing, statistical association of individual TCRs with disease status, and machine learning. A later analysis re-analyzed previously published TCR beta repertoires from 500 to 700 donors and added high-resolution HLA genotyping to study TCR occurrence patterns. Rather than drawing on any new phenotypic data, the later analysis identified candidate immune exposures from TCR beta sequences and the way those sequences occurred across donors. An earlier analysis of 587 of the donors used high-throughput TCR beta sequencing to judge whether each TCR beta V gene segment behaved as functional or pseudogenic. Donor age, sex, ethnicity and CMV serostatus were compiled together with the repertoire data. Genome-wide SNP genotypes for about 65% of the roughly 700 donors were used in a later genetic analysis, which treated that subset as a discovery cohort. Every repertoire in the discovery cohort had been generated on one and the same sequencing platform. HLA typing covered class I and class II loci at four-digit resolution. The number of donors typed differed by locus, with roughly 620-640 for A, B, C, DRB1 and DQB1, around 560 for DQA1, 606 for DPA1, and some 440 for DPB1. A handful of DR-DQ haplotypes were handled as single units for association and clustering because linkage in the cohort was strong. On average, around 230,000 unique TCR beta nucleotide sequences were sequenced per donor among several hundred genotyped donors of the cohort, with roughly a sixth of those sequences being non-productive.

Library prep was done by the immunoSEQ multiplex PCR assay. The multiplex PCR relied on a mix of 60 forward primers for TCR Vbeta segments and 13 reverse primers for TCR Jbeta segments. Amplification of the CDR3 region of rearranged TCR beta genes was performed with a multiplex PCR assay on genomic DNA. The Illumina HiSeq System was used to sequence the amplified TCR beta libraries as 87-base-pair reads. Processing in the source paper ran as follows. A later analysis tallied tens of millions of unique TCR beta chains across the 600 to 700 repertoires, and 10 million to 11 million of those chains were shared by two or more donors. Raw reads were error-corrected and collapsed into unique sequences by a nearest-neighbor algorithm in which closely related sequences were merged to remove PCR and sequencing errors. To assign V, D and J gene segments, CDR3 sequences were aligned to IMGT reference sequences. For a sequence to be retained, a match of at least six nucleotides was required to both a V gene segment and a J gene segment. Rearrangements were classified as productive when the CDR3 lacked stop codons and remained in frame with V and J, and all other rearrangements were classified as non-productive. CDR3 was defined according to IMGT convention as the region running from the second conserved V-encoded cysteine to the conserved J-encoded phenylalanine. The earlier analysis of fewer than 750 of the donors excluded sequences that lacked an unambiguous match to a single V gene segment. An earlier analysis of almost 600 of the donors classified V segments as functional when productive rearrangements were above 56.7% and as segregating when the standard deviation between donors was above 5%. To diagnose cytomegalovirus status from the catalog of TCR beta chain sequences, a statistical classification framework was built. In a later analysis, V and J genes were assigned by comparing TCR nucleotide sequences against IMGT/GENE-DB human TR gene sequences. In a later analysis, CDR3 sequences and most-parsimonious VDJ recombination scenarios were assigned using the TCRdist pipeline. In a later analysis, every TCR beta chain was defined by the combination of its CDR3 amino acid sequence and its V-gene family, and reads without a unique V-gene family were dropped. As a way to deal with suspected cross-contamination and a sequencing artifact, a later analysis dropped under 600 nucleotide sequences that were highly shared and had low generation probability. In a later analysis, a clonal expansion index for each public chain was calculated from normalized within-repertoire ranks of inferred template counts. Generation probabilities in a later analysis came from a VDJ recombination model fitted to out-of-frame rearrangements, and those results were checked against IGoR. In a later analysis, TCR-TCR, TCR-HLA and TCR-CMV co-occurrence was scored with hypergeometric tests, and a repertoire-size bias correction was applied to TCR pairs. A later analysis estimated false discovery rates by permuting HLA or CMV assignments 20 times. In a later analysis, co-occurring TCRs were grouped using DBSCAN, and TCRdist sequence similarity was added for clustering within HLA-allele-positive subsets. Repertoires with fewer than 30,000 or more than 120,000 public chains, plus five repertoires with anomalous nucleotide sharing, were excluded from co-occurrence clustering. TCRdb re-hosts the immuneACCESS table, in-frame sequences only. Its copies lack some clones; in the studies checked, an unresolved V gene accounts for under half of them, and the cause for the rest is not known. V, J and clone size derive from that table, while D and trimming were established from the DNA sequence. The data table for this sample lists under 200,000 clones. The ten largest clones capture under 6.5% of the sample.

In total, just over 650 healthy bone marrow donors made up the cohort. Cohort members were all nominally healthy when sampled, although unrecorded immune exposures were likely present. The donor tested CMV seronegative, placing the donor among the roughly 340 seronegative members of the cohort. Each donor provided a peripheral blood sample, and peripheral blood mononuclear cells were used for TCR beta sequencing. Genomic DNA extraction from the blood cell samples was performed with the Qiagen DNeasy Blood Extraction Kit. General findings and caveats noted by the study authors: A total of 150 to 200 TCR beta chains were listed by the study as associated with cytomegalovirus. In this cohort, only TCR beta chains were sequenced, and detectable features were limited by the absence of alpha or paired-chain data. Compared with equally common non-associated chains, HLA-associated TCR beta chains in a later analysis were more clonally expanded and had lower generation probabilities. Compared with the approximately 670-donor mean, donors in an Asian-associated ancestry cluster had fewer N-insertions in productive TCRs, according to a later genetic analysis. The only immune exposure information available for the cohort was CMV serostatus. A group of highly shared sequence variants was considered likely to be a technical artifact of the sequencing pipeline. Roughly 17 rarely observed V segments, including chromosome 9 orphons, were excluded from the earlier analysis of approximately 500 of the donors because counts were too low. A later analysis reported that several top co-occurrence clusters appeared linked to parvovirus B19, influenza, CMV and Epstein-Barr virus. The classifier was reported to diagnose cytomegalovirus status with high specificity and sensitivity in both the original and validation cohorts. A further reported finding was that TCR beta sequences accurately predicted the HLA-A and HLA-B alleles for most subjects in the first cohort. In an earlier analysis of 587 of the donors, most TCR beta V segments appeared in productive rearrangements about 90% or about 30% of the time, broadly matching IMGT annotations. Sequencing depth was assumed to be roughly uniform across donors in the presence/absence analyses, though that assumption may not hold. A few of the identified cytomegalovirus-associated TCR beta chains were confirmed in vitro to be specific for cytomegalovirus antigens. Across donors, most TCR sequences were observed very rarely, whereas some public TCRs were present in many individuals. HLA typing was unavailable for some donors at each locus, so association tests used only the typed subset. Because the 87-base-pair reads could not distinguish some IMGT-functional V segments, including TRBV6-2 and TRBV6-3, those segments were excluded. A later analysis found that TCR association rates varied across HLA loci, with DRB1 alleles showing the most associated TCRs and HLA-C alleles the fewest. An association between a missense DCLRE1C variant and V-gene and J-gene trimming of TCR beta chains was found in a later genetic analysis and replicated in an independent cohort. Correlated functional status among segregating V segments might be attributable to linkage disequilibrium, but an unknown experimental factor could not be ruled out. Strong co-occurrence of HLA alleles, especially DR and DQ, made assigning TCR associations to individual alleles difficult. According to a later analysis, most CMV-associated TCR beta chains appeared to be HLA-restricted, and the HLA associations seemed to be driven largely by CMV exposure. The authors suggested that the approach could potentially be generalized to other disease states and immunological phenotypes. Specific HLA alleles were associated with roughly 16,000 TCR beta sequences at a false discovery rate of 0.05 in a later analysis.

The rearranged chain carries TRBV14 and TRBJ2-5; TRBD2 lines up with 13 middle nucleotides. This clonotype originated in a man aged 25 to 45 in good health and CMV-seronegative. Specimen: PBMCs. The DNA sequence is given as TGTGCCAGCAGCCTCCAGGGACTAGCGGGATCAGAGACCCAGTACTTC. It translates as CASSLQGLAGSETQYF. The full variable domain, completed from the reference TRBV14 and TRBJ2-5 proteins outside the CDR3, reads EAGVTQFPSHSVIEKGQTVTLRCDPISGHDNLYWYRRVMGKEIKFLLHFVKESKQDESGMPNNRFLAERTGGTYSTLKVQPAELEDSGVYFCASSLQGLAGSETQYFGPGTRLLVL.